Included here is one T cell receptor beta chain sequence, with context. The data originate from a study of blood T cell repertoires in COVID-19. Germline loops: CDR1 LNHDA, CDR2 SQIVND (reference sequence). This CDR3 has 13 residues. V dropped 5 bases and J dropped 2 bases, with 8 bases sitting between them. Clones were read by immunoSEQ multiplex PCR, and TCRdb kept only the in-frame ones, dropping some. The sample includes over 75,000 clones, around four fifths of them seen just once. This clonotype was sampled from a human donor in a cohort sampled during active COVID-19. The V and J genes are TRBV19 and TRBJ2-3; tentatively, D is TRBD2 (6 bases). The sequenced sample was peripheral blood. The chain's CDR3 is CASSPDYTDTQYF. CDR3 sequence (DNA): TGTGCCAGTAGTCCGGACTACACAGATACGCAGTATTTT.